The T cell receptor (beta chain) under discussion was sequenced for a study of T cell repertoires in cytomegalovirus infection. The wider study: Carrying CMV and the relevant HLA type showed in public TCR beta signatures. General observations from the study: HLA-C-restricted CMV clonotypes gave the most frequent clonotype in two of eight donors.

CDR3 length: 16 residues. Germline CDR1 is LGHNA and CDR2 is YSLEER. V lost 0 bases, J lost 1 base, and 2 bases stayed unmatched. Each CDR3 protein is one row after TCRdb ran MiXCR on the reads. The table includes 80,000 or so distinct CDR3 sequences, 20% to 30% detected once. A few counts support this clonotype. Antigen: not known. The receptor was isolated from a human donor in good health (CMV status not recorded). Some clones in this sample may be carry-over from other donors' samples. The chain is built from TRBV4-3 and TRBJ2-2; 7 bases agree with TRBD1. Material: CD8+ T cells from cultured PBMCs, obtained from culture after CMV antigen stimulation. CDR3: CASSQEWTGNTGELFF. Written as DNA, the CDR3 is TGCGCCAGCAGCCAAGAGTGGACAGGGAACACCGGGGAGCTGTTTTTT.